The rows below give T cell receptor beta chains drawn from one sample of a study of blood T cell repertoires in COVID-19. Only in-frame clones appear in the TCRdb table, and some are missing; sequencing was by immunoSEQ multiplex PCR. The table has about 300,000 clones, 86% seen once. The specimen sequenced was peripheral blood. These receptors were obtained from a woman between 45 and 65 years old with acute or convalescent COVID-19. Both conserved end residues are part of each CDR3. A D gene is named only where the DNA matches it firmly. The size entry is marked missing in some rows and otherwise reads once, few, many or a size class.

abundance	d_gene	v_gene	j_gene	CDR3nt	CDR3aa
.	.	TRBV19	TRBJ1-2	TGTGCCAGTAGCCCTAGGGCCCAGGGCGGCTATGGCTACACCTTC	CASSPRAQGGYGYTF
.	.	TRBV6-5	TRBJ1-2	TGTGCCAGCGGCACCCCTGGTAACTATGGCTACACCTTC	CASGTPGNYGYTF
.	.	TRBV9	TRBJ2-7	TGTGCCAGCAGCGTAGAGTCCCAGGGGCCCTACGAGCAGTACTTC	CASSVESQGPYEQYF
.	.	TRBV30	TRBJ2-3	TGTGCCTGGAGTGACCCGAGGGCAGATACGCAGTATTTT	CAWSDPRADTQYF
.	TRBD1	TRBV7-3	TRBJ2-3	TGTGCCAGCAGCTTAACTCCGGGACAGGGGGCAGATACGCAGTATTTT	CASSLTPGQGADTQYF
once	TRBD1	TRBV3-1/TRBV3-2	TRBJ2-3	TGTGCCAGCAACCTAGGGGGCGCATTAACAGATACGCAGTATTTT	CASNLGGALTDTQYF
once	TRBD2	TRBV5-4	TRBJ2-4	TGTGCCAGCAGCTCGGGGCAGCGGGAGGGTGAAAACATTCAGTACTTC	CASSSGQREGENIQYF
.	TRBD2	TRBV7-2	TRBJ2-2	TGTGCCAGCAACCCGAGGGAGGGAATCGGGGAGCTGTTTTTT	CASNPREGIGELFF
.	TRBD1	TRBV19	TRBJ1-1	TGTGCCAGTAGCCAGGGGGTGAACACTGAAGCTTTCTTT	CASSQGVNTEAFF
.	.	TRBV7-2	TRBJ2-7	TGTGCCAGTGTCCCAGGGGAGGGAGTGGGATACGAGCAGTACTTC	CASVPGEGVGYEQYF
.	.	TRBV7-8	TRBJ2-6	TGTGCCAGCAGGATACAACCCTCTGGGGCCAACGTCCTGACTTTC	CASRIQPSGANVLTF
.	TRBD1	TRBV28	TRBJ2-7	TGTGCCATCGGGACAGGTACCTACGAGCAGTACTTC	CAIGTGTYEQYF
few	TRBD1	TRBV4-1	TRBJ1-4	TGCGCCAGCAGCCAAGGATCCAGGGCCAGGGGGGAAAAACTGTTTTTT	CASSQGSRARGEKLFF
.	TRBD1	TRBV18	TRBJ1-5	TGTGCCAGCTCACCCACGGGACAGGGTTTAAGGAGCAATCAGCCCCAGCATTTT	CASSPTGQGLRSNQPQHF
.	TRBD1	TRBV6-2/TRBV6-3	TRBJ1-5	TGTGCCAGCAGCCTCTCCAGGGGGCGCGGCAATCAGCCCCAGCATTTT	CASSLSRGRGNQPQHF
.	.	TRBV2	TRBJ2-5	TGTGCCAGCTCTGGACTGGACCGCCAGTACTTC	CASSGLDRQYF
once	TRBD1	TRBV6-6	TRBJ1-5	TGTGCCAGCAGCGGGGGACAGGGGGCAGGTCAGCCCCAGCATTTT	CASSGGQGAGQPQHF
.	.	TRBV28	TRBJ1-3	TGTGCCAGCAGTTCAAATCACTTAAACACCATATATTTT	CASSSNHLNTIYF
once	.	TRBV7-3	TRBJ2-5	TGTGCCAGCAGCCCGACTAGGTGGGAGACCCAGTACTTC	CASSPTRWETQYF
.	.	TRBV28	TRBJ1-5	TGTGCCAGCAGTTTGTCGGATCAGCCCCAGCATTTT	CASSLSDQPQHF
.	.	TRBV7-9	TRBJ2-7	TGTGCCAGCAGCCCCAGGGCCGGGCTGAGCTCCTACGAGCAGTACTTC	CASSPRAGLSSYEQYF
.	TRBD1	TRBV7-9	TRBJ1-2	TGTGCCAGCAGCTTAGCGCTCGGACAGGAGGTGTCCGGCTACACCTTC	CASSLALGQEVSGYTF
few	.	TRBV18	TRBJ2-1	TGTGCCAGCTCACCACCGGGTGACAGGTATGAGCAGTTCTTC	CASSPPGDRYEQFF
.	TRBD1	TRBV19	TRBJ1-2	TGTGCCAGTAGAACCGAGGGACAGGGGGTGTTCTATGGCTACACCTTC	CASRTEGQGVFYGYTF
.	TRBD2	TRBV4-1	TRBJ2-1	TGCGCCAGCAGCCAACTCCTCCTAGCGGGAGGGCCCTCATCCTACAATGAGCAGTTCTTC	CASSQLLLAGGPSSYNEQFF
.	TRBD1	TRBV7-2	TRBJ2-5	TGTGCCAGTGGGACAGGGAGCACAGAGACCCAGTACTTC	CASGTGSTETQYF
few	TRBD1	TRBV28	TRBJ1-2	TGTGCCAGCAGTGGGACAGGGGCTTTCTATGGCTACACCTTC	CASSGTGAFYGYTF
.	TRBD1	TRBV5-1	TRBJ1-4	TGCGCCAGCAGCCTACAACCGGGACAGGGAAGCGAAAAACTGTTTTTT	CASSLQPGQGSEKLFF
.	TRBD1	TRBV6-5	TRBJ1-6	TGTGCCAGCAGTTACTCCGGGACAGGGGATTCACCCCTCCACTTT	CASSYSGTGDSPLHF
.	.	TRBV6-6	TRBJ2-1	TGTGCCAGCAGTTACGGGCAGGGGCGCTACAATGAGCAGTTCTTC	CASSYGQGRYNEQFF
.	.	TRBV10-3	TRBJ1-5	TGTGCCAGCCGACAGGCGGCCTTCAATCAGCCCCAGCATTTT	CASRQAAFNQPQHF
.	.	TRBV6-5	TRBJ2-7	TGTGCCAGCACCTTCGATCCGGACTATTACGAGCAGTACTTC	CASTFDPDYYEQYF
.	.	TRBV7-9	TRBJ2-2	TGTGCCAGCCCCTCCGGGACACAGAACACCGGGGAGCTGTTTTTT	CASPSGTQNTGELFF
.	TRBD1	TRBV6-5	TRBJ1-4	TGTGCCAGCAGTTACAGGGGGCTAAATGAAAAACTGTTTTTT	CASSYRGLNEKLFF
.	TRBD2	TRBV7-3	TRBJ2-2	TGTGCCAGCAGCCGAGGACTAGCGGGAACCGGGGAGCTGTTTTTT	CASSRGLAGTGELFF
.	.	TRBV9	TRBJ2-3	TGTGCCAGCAGCGTAGTAGCGGGCACAGATACGCAGTATTTT	CASSVVAGTDTQYF
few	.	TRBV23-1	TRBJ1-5	TGCGCCAGCAGTCAATCGAGGCGAAGCAATCAGCCCCAGCATTTT	CASSQSRRSNQPQHF
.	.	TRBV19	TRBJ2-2	TGTGCCAGTACCCTGGGGAGAGGGGAGCTGTTTTTT	CASTLGRGELFF
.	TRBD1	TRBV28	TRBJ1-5	TGTGCCAGCAGTTGGACAGGCAACAATCAGCCCCAGCATTTT	CASSWTGNNQPQHF
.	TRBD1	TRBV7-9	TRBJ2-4	TGTGCCAGCAGCCCAACACCAGGGGGAACCATAGCCAAAAACATTCAGTACTTC	CASSPTPGGTIAKNIQYF
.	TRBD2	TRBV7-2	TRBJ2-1	TGTGCCAGCAGCTCCCCCCGGGAGGCGGGGAGCTCCTACAATGAGCAGTTCTTC	CASSSPREAGSSYNEQFF
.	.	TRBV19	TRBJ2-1	TGTGCCAGTAGTTTCCGGGGAGCCTACAATGAGCAGTTCTTC	CASSFRGAYNEQFF
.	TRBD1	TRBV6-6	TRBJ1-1	TGTGCCAGCAGTTACGACCCGACAGGGAGGAACACTGAAGCTTTCTTT	CASSYDPTGRNTEAFF
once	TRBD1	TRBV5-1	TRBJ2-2	TGCGCCAGCAGCCTCCGGGACAGCCGGACCGGGGAGCTGTTTTTT	CASSLRDSRTGELFF
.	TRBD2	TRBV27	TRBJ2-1	TGTGCCAGCAGTTGGGGGGGGGCCTACAATGAGCAGTTCTTC	CASSWGGAYNEQFF
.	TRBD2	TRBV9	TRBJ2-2	TGTGCCAGCAGCGTAGGAACTAGCGGGCTTTACACCGGGGAGCTGTTTTTT	CASSVGTSGLYTGELFF
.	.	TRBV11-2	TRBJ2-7	TGTGCCAGCAGCTTACCGGGAGAGGCCTCCTACGAGCAGTACTTC	CASSLPGEASYEQYF
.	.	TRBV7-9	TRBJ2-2	TGTGCCAGCAGCGAACAGGGCCCGATACACGTCGGGGAGCTGTTTTTT	CASSEQGPIHVGELFF
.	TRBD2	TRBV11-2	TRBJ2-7	TGTGCCAGCAGCATAGCGGGAAACCCCGAGTGGCAGTACTTC	CASSIAGNPEWQYF
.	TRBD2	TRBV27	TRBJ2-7	TGTGCCAGCAGTTTATACGGGAGGGCCGACGAGCAGTACTTC	CASSLYGRADEQYF
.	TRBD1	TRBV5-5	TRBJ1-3	TGTGCCAGCAGCTACACCCTCCAGGGGGCTCGAAACACCATATATTTT	CASSYTLQGARNTIYF
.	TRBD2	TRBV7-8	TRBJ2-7	TGTGCCAGCAGCTTACCCCTCGGGAGCGGGAGTACCCACGAGCAGTACTTC	CASSLPLGSGSTHEQYF
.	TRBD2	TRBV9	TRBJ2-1	TGTGCCAGCAGCGGAGTCGGGACTAGTAACGATGAGCAGTTCTTC	CASSGVGTSNDEQFF
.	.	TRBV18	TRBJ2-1	TGTGCCAGCTCACCACCCGGGGCCTACAATGAGCAGTTCTTC	CASSPPGAYNEQFF
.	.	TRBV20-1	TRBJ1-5	TGCAGTGCTAGTCGGGGGAGTAGCAATCAGCCCCAGCATTTT	CSASRGSSNQPQHF
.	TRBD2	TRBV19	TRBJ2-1	TGTGCCAGTAGTCCGTACGGACTAGCGGGAGCCGGCAATGAGCAGTTCTTC	CASSPYGLAGAGNEQFF
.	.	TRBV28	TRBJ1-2	TGTGCCAGCAGTTGGCAGAATTATGGCTACACCTTC	CASSWQNYGYTF
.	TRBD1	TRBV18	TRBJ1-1	TGTGCCAGCTCATGGACAGGGCTGACTGAAGCTTTCTTT	CASSWTGLTEAFF
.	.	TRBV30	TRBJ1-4	TGTGCCTGGAGTGATCCCCGGGGAGGGCGGGAAAAACTGTTTTTT	CAWSDPRGGREKLFF
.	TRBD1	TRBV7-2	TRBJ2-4	TGTGCCAGCAGCCTACAGGGGGCGGGGGACATTCAGTACTTC	CASSLQGAGDIQYF